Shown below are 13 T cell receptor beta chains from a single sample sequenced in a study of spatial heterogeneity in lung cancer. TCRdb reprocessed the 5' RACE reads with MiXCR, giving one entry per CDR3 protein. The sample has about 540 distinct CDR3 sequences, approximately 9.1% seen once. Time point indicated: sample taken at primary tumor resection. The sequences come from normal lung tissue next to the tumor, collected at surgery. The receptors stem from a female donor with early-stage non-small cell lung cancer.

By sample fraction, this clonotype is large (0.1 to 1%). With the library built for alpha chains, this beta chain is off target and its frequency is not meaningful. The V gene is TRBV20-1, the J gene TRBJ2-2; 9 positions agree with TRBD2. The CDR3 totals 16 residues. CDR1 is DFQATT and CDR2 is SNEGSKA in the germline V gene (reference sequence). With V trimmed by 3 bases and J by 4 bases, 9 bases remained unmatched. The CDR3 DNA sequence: TGCAGTGCTAGTTCCGGTGGCGGGGGGGGCACCGGGGAGCTGTTTTTT. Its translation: CSASSGGGGGTGELFF.

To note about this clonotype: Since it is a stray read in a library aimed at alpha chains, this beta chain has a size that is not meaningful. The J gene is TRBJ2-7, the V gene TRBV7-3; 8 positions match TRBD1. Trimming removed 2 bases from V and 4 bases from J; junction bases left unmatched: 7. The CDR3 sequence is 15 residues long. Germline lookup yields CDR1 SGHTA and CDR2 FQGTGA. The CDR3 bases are TGTGCCAGCAGCTTATCCCGGACAGGGATTTACGAGCAGTACTTC. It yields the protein CASSLSRTGIYEQYF.

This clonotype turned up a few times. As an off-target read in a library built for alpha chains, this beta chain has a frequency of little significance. The CDR3 sequence: CASSFSGTTGETQYF. DNA of the CDR3: TGTGCCAGCAGCTTCTCCGGGACCACGGGGGAGACCCAGTACTTC. This chain links TRBV7-3 with TRBJ2-5; possibly TRBD1 or TRBD2 for D (5 bases each). The CDR3 runs to 15 residues. Looked up from germline, CDR1 is SGHTA and CDR2 is FQGTGA. V was clipped by 3 bases and J by 5 bases, with 16 bases between them. The whole variable domain, remainder taken from reference TRBV7-3 and TRBJ2-5, is GAGVSQTPSNKVTEKGKYVELRCDPISGHTALYWYRQSLGQGPEFLIYFQGTGAADDSGLPNDRFFAVRPEGSVSTLKIQRTERGDSAVYLCASSFSGTTGETQYFGPGTRLLVL.

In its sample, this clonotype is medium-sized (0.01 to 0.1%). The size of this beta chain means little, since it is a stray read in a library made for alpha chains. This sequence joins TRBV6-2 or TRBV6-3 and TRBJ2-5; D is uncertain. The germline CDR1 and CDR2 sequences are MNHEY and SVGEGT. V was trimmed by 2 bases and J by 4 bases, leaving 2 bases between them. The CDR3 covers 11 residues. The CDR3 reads CASSYGETQYF. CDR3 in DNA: TGTGCCAGCAGTTACGGAGAGACCCAGTACTTC.

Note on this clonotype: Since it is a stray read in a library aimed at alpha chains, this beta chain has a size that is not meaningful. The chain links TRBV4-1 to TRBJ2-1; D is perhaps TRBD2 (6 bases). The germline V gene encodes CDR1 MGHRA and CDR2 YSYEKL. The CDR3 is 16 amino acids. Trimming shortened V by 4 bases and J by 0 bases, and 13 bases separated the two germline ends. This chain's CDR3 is CASSRSRDSSYNEQFF. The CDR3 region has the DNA TGCGCCAGCAGCCGATCCCGGGACTCCTCCTACAATGAGCAGTTCTTC.

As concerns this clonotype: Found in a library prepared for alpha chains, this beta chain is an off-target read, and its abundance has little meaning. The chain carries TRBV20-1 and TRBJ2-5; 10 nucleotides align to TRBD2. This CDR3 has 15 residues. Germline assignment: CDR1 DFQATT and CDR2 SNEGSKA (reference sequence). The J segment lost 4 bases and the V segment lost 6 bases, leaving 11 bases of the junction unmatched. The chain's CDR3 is CSASPAGTSVETQYF. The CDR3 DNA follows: TGCAGTGCCAGCCCGGCGGGGACTAGCGTAGAGACCCAGTACTTC.

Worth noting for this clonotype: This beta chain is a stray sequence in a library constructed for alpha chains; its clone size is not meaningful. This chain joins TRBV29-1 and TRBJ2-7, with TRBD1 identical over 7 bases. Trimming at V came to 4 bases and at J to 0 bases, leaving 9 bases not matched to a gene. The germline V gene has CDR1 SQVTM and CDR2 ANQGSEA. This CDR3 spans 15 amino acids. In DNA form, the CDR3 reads TGCAGCGTTGGGGTGGACAGGACTTTCTCCTACGAGCAGTACTTC. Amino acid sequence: CSVGVDRTFSYEQYF.

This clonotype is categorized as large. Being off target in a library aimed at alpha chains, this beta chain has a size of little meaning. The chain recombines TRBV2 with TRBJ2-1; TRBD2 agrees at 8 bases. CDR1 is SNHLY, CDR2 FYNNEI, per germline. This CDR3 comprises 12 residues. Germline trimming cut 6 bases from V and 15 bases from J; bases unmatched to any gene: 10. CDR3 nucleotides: TGTGCCAGCAGCTTGACCGGGACTAGTCTGTTCTTC. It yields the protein CASSLTGTSLFF.

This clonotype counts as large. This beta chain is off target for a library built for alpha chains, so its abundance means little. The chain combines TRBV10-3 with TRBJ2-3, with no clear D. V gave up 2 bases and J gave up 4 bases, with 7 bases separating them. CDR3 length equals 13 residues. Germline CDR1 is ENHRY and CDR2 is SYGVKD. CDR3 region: CAISEPLSDTQYF. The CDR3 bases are TGTGCCATCAGTGAGCCCCTGTCAGATACGCAGTATTTT.

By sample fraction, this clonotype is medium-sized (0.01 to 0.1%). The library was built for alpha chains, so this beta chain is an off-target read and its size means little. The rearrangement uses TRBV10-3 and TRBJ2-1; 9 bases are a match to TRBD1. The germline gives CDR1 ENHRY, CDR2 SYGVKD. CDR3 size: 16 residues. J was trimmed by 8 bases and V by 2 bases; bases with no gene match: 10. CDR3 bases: TGTGCCATCAGTGAGATACCCGGGACAGGGTACGATGAGCAGTTCTTC. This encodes CAISEIPGTGYDEQFF.

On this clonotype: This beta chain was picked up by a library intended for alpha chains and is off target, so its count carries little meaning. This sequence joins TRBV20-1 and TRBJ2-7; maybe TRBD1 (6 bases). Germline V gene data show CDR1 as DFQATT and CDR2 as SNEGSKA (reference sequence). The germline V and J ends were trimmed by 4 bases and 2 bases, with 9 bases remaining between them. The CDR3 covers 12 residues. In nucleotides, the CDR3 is TGCAGTGCTATTTCAGGGGCCTACGAGCAGTACGTC. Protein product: CSAISGAYEQYV.

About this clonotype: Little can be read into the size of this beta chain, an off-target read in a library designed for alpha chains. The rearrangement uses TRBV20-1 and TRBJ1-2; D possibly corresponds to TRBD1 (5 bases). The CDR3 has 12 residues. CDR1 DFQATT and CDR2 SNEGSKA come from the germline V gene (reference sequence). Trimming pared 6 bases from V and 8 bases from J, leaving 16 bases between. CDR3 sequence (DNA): TGCAGTGCCGTAGGGACCAGCGGAGGCTACACCTTC. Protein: CSAVGTSGGYTF.

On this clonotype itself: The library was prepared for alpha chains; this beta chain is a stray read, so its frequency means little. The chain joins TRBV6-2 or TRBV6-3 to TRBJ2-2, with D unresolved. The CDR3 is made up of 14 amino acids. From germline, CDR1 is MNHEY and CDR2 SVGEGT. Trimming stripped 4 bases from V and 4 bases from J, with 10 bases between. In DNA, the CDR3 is TGTGCCAGCAGTTCCAGGTCGAGCACCGGGGAGCTGTTTTTT. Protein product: CASSSRSSTGELFF.